This entry describes one T cell receptor beta chain. The antigen is unknown. Method: immunoSEQ multiplex PCR; TCRdb's copy keeps in-frame clones and lacks some. The sample records approximately 90,000 clones, approximately 85% being singletons. This sample is part of a study of OX40 agonist ivuxolimab in advanced cancers. At the level of the study: In this cohort, patients received ivuxolimab, an agonistic anti-OX40 (CD134) antibody. Study-wide findings and caveats: CD8+ T cells were the subset that, on average, had more expanded clones than CD4+. Dose levels from 0.1 to 3.0 mg/kg saw CD4+ and CD8+ blood T cells expand clonally by week 6.

The sampling schedule covered blood at baseline, cycle 4 day 1, and cycle 7 day 1. Germline V gives CDR1 MNHNS, CDR2 SASEGT. Trimming stripped 0 bases from V and 7 bases from J, with 10 bases between. The CDR3 consists of 15 residues. Sequences were derived from CD4+ or CD8+ T cells sorted from blood, sampled in a trial of the OX40 agonist ivuxolimab. The rearrangement uses TRBV6-1 and TRBJ1-6; weak D call: TRBD1 (5 bases). The receptor was isolated from an adult with an advanced solid tumor such as melanoma, head and neck, liver or kidney cancer. The CDR3 spells CASSEARGDNSPLHF. The CDR3, as DNA: TGTGCCAGCAGTGAAGCTCGGGGGGACAATTCACCCCTCCACTTT.